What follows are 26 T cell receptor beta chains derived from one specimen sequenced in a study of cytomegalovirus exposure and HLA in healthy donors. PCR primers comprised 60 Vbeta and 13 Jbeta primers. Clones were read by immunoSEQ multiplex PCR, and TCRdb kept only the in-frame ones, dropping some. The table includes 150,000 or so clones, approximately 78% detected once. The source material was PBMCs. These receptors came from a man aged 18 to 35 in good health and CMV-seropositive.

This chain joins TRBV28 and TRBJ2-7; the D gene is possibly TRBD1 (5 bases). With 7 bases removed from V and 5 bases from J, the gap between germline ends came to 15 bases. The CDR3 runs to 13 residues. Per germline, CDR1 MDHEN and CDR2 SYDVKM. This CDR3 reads CASTSGWTNEQYF. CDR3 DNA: TGTGCCAGCACCTCAGGGTGGACCAACGAGCAGTACTTC.

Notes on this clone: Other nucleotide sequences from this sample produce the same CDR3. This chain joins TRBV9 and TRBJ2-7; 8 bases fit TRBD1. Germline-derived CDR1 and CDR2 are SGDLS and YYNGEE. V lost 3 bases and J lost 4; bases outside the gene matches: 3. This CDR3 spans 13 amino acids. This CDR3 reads CASSAQGAYEQYF. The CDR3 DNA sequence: TGTGCCAGCAGCGCTCAGGGGGCTTACGAGCAGTACTTC.

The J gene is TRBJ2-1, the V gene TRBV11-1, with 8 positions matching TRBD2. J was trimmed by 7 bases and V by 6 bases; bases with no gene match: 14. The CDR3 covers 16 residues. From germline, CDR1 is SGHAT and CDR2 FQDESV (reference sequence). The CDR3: CASRSPGGGMWNEQFF. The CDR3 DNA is TGTGCCAGCAGATCCCCCGGGGGGGGGATGTGGAATGAGCAGTTCTTC.

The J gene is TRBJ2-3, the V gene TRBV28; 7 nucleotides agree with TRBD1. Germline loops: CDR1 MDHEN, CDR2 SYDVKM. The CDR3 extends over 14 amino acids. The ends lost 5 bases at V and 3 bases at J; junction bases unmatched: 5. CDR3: CASSRGQVTDTQYF. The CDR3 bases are TGTGCCAGCAGTCGCGGACAGGTGACAGATACGCAGTATTTT.

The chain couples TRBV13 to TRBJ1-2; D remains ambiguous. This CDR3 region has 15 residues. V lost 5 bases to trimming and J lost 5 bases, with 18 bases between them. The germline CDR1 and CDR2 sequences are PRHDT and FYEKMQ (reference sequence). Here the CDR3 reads CASSNPGRQLYGYTF. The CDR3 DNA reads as TGTGCCAGCAGCAATCCCGGGAGGCAGCTTTATGGCTACACCTTC.

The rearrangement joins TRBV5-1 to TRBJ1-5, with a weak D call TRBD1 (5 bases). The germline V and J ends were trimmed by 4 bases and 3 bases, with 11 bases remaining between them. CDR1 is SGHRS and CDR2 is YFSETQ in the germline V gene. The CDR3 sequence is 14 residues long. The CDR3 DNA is TGCGCCAGCAGCCCAGACAGCCACAATCAGCCCCAGCATTTT. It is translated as CASSPDSHNQPQHF.

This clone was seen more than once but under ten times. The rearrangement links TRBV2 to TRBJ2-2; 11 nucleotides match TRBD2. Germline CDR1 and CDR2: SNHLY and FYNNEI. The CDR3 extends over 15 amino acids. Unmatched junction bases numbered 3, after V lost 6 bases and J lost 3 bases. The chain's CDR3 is CASSPGLADTGELFF. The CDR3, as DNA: TGTGCCAGCAGCCCGGGACTAGCGGACACCGGGGAGCTGTTTTTT.

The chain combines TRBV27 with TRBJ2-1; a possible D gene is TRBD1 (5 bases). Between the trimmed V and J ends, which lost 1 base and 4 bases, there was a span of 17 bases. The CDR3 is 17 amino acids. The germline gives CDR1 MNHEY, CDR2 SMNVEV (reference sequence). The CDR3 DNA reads TGTGCCAGCAGTTTATTACCCCCCCAGGGCATATACAATGAGCAGTTCTTC. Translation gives CASSLLPPQGIYNEQFF.

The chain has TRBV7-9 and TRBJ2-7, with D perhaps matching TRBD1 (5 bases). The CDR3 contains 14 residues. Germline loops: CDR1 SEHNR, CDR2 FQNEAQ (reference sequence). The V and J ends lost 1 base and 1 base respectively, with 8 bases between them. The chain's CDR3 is CASSLGDSSYEQYF. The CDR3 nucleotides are TGTGCCAGCAGCTTAGGAGACAGTTCCTACGAGCAGTACTTC.

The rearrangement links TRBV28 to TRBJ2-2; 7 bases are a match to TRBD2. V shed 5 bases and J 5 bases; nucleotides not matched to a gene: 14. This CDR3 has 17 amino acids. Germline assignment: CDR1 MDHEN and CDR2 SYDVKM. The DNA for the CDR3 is TGTGCCAGCAGTCCCAACCTAGGGAGGGCTCGGACCGGGGAGCTGTTTTTT. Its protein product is CASSPNLGRARTGELFF.

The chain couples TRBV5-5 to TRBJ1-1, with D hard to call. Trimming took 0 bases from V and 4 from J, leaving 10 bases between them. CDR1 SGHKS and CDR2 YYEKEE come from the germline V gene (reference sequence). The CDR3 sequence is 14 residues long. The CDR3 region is CASSLGPGGTEAFF. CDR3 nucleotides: TGTGCCAGCAGCTTGGGACCGGGAGGCACTGAAGCTTTCTTT.

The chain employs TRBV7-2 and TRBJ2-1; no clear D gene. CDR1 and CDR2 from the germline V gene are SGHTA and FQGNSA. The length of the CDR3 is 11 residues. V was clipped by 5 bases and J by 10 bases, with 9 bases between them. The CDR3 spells CASSIQIEQFF. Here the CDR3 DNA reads TGTGCCAGCAGCATACAGATCGAGCAGTTCTTC.

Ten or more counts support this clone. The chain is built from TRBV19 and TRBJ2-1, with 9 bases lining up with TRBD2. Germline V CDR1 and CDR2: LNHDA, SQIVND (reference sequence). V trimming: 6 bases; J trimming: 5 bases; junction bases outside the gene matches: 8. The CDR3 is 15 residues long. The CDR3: CASRLAGTPNNEQFF. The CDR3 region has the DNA TGTGCCAGTAGGCTAGCGGGGACCCCTAACAATGAGCAGTTCTTC. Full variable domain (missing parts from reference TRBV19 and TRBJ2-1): DGGITQSPKYLFRKEGQNVTLSCEQNLNHDAMYWYRQDPGQGLRLIYYSQIVNDFQKGDIAEGYSVSREKKESFPLTVTSAQKNPTAFYLCASRLAGTPNNEQFFGPGTRLTVL.

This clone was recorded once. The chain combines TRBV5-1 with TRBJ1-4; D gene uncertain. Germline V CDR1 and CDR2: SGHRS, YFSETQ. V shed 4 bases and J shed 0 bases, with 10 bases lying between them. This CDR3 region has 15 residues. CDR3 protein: CASSGEGATNEKLFF. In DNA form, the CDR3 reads TGCGCCAGCAGCGGGGAGGGTGCAACTAATGAAAAACTGTTTTTT.

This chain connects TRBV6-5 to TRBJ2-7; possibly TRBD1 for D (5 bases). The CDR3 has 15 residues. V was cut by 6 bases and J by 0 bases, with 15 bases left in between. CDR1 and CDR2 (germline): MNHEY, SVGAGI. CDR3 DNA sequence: TGTGCCAGCAGCCCCTTGGGGCGGACCTCCTACGAGCAGTACTTC. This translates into CASSPLGRTSYEQYF.

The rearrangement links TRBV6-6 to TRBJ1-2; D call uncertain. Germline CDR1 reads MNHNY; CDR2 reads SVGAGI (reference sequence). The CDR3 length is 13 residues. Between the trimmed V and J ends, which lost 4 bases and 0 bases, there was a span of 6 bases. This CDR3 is CASSFAANYGYTF. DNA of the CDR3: TGTGCCAGCAGTTTTGCAGCTAACTATGGCTACACCTTC.

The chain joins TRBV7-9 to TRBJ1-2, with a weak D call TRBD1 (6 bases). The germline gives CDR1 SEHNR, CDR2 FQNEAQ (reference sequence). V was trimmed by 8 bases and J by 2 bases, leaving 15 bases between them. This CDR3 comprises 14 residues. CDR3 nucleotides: TGTGCCAGCCAAGGGGGGGCGGAGAACTATGGCTACACCTTC. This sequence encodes CASQGGAENYGYTF.

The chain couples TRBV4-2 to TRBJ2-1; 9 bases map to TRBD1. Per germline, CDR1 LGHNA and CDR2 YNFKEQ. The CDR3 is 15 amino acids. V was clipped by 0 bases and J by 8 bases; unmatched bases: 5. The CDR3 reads CASSQEGTGLYEQFF. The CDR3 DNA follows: TGTGCCAGCAGCCAAGAGGGGACAGGGCTATATGAGCAGTTCTTC.

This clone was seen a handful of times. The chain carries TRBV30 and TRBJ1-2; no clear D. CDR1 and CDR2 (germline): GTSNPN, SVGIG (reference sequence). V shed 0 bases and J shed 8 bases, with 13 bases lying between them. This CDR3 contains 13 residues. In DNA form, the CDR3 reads TGTGCCTGGAGTGTAGCTCCGATGTCCGGCTACACCTTC. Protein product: CAWSVAPMSGYTF.

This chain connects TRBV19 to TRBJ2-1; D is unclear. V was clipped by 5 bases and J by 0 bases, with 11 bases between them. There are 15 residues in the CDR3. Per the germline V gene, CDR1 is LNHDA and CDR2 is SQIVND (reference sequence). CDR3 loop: CASSARVSSYNEQFF. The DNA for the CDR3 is TGTGCCAGTAGTGCCCGGGTGAGCTCCTACAATGAGCAGTTCTTC.

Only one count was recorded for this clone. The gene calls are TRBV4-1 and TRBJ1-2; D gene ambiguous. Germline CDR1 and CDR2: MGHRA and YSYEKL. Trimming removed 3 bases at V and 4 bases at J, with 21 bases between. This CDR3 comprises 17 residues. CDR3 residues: CASSQPRRGRDGYGYTF. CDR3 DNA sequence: TGCGCCAGCAGCCAGCCTCGTCGGGGAAGGGATGGCTATGGCTACACCTTC.

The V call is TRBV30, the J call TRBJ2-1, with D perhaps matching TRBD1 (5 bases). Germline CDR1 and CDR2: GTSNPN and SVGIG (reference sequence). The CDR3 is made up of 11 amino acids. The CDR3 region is CGRVQGDEQFF. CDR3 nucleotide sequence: TGTGGCAGGGTGCAAGGAGATGAGCAGTTCTTC.

The CDR3 sequence: CASSQEVRNYEQYF. CDR3 nucleotide sequence: TGTGCCAGCAGCCAAGAGGTGAGAAACTACGAGCAGTACTTC. The chain links TRBV4-2 to TRBJ2-7; no firm D call. V lost 0 bases to trimming and J lost 3 bases, with 9 bases between them. In germline, CDR1 is LGHNA, CDR2 YNFKEQ. The CDR3 is 14 residues long.

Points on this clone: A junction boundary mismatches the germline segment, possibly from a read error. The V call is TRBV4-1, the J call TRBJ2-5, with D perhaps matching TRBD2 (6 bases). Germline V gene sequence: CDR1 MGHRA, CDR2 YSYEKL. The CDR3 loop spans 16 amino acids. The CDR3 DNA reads TGCGCCAGCAGACAAGTAATCCGGGGCGGGGAGGAGACCCAGTACTTC. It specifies CASRQVIRGGEETQYF.

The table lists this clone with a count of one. CDR3 in DNA: TGTGCCAGCAGCCAAGCAAGAGGCGAGCAGTACTTC. This codes for CASSQARGEQYF. The V and J genes are TRBV4-2 and TRBJ2-7; the D is unclear. V was trimmed by 1 base and J by 6 bases, leaving 7 bases between them. CDR3 size: 12 residues. Germline V CDR1 and CDR2: LGHNA, YNFKEQ.

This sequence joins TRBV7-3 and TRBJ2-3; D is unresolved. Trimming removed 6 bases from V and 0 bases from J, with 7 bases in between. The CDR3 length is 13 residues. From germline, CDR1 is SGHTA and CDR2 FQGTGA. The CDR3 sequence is CASSRQSTDTQYF. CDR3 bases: TGTGCCAGCAGTCGCCAGAGCACAGATACGCAGTATTTT.